The rows below give T cell receptor beta chains drawn from one sample of a study of blood T cell repertoires in COVID-19. Here immunoSEQ multiplex PCR was the method, and the copy in TCRdb shows in-frame clones only, minus some. Among 95,000 or so clones listed, about four fifths were seen once. Sequenced sample: peripheral blood. The source of these receptors is a human donor in a cohort sampled during active COVID-19. Both conserved end residues are part of each CDR3. D genes are given only for firm matches. Rows may omit the clone size; those that give it use once, few, many or a size class.

NA TRBJ1-5 TRBV5-1 NA TGCGCCAGCAGCTTGGGCGGGCAGGGGAATCAGCCCCAGCATTTT CASSLGGQGNQPQHF
NA TRBJ2-4 TRBV7-2 TRBD2 TGTGCCAGCAGCTTAGTGGAGGGACTAGCGTTGGCCAAAAACATTCAGTACTTC CASSLVEGLALAKNIQYF
NA TRBJ2-1 TRBV11-2 NA TGTGCCAGCAGCTTACATGGTCGGTTCCAAGACAATGAGCAGTTCTTC CASSLHGRFQDNEQFF
NA TRBJ1-1 TRBV18 NA TGTGCCAGCTCATCAGACACGAACACTGAAGCTTTCTTT CASSSDTNTEAFF
NA TRBJ2-1 TRBV5-4 NA TGTGCCAGCAGCCAGTCGACAGCGGAGGGTATCTTC CASSQSTAEGIF
NA TRBJ1-1 TRBV5-6 TRBD1 TGTGCCAGCAGCTTCTACAGGGGCGGTGTTGCCACTGAAGCTTTCTTT CASSFYRGGVATEAFF
NA TRBJ1-2 TRBV6-5 TRBD1 TGTGCCAGCCTGACAGGGTTGGGGGGCTACACCTTC CASLTGLGGYTF
NA TRBJ1-3 TRBV15 TRBD1 TGTGCCACCAGCAGAGAGGGGGCCAGGACAGGAGGAAACACCATATATTTT CATSREGARTGGNTIYF
once TRBJ2-1 TRBV5-6 NA TGTGCCAGCAGAACTAGGGTCCAGGTGTCTTACAATGAGCAGTTCTTC CASRTRVQVSYNEQFF
once TRBJ2-7 TRBV6-5 TRBD2 TGTGCCAGCAGTTCGACCCGGACTAGCCGGTTCTACGAGCAGTACTTC CASSSTRTSRFYEQYF
NA TRBJ1-2 TRBV7-2 NA TGTGCCAGCGGGCTACTTGGGCAGCTTTATAACTATGGCTACACCTTC CASGLLGQLYNYGYTF
NA TRBJ2-6 TRBV18 NA TGTGCCAGCTCAAGAGGGAAAACCCTCTCTGGGGCCAACGTCCTGACTTTC CASSRGKTLSGANVLTF
NA TRBJ1-6 TRBV27 TRBD1 TGTGCCAGCAGCGCCGGGACAGGGGGCTATATTTCACCCCTCCACTTT CASSAGTGGYISPLHF
NA TRBJ2-1 TRBV12-5 NA TGTGCTAGTGGTTTGTCACTAGGGAATGAGCAGTTCTTC CASGLSLGNEQFF
NA TRBJ2-7 TRBV18 NA TGTGCCAGCTCACCAGGTTCGGGAAGGGAGGCCTCCTACGAGCAGTACTTC CASSPGSGREASYEQYF
NA TRBJ2-7 TRBV7-2 NA TGTGCCAGCAGCTTCAGGGAAGTCAACGAGCAGTACTTC CASSFREVNEQYF
NA TRBJ1-2 TRBV7-2 TRBD1 TGTGCCAGCAGCTTAGCCCGATGGGGACAGAACTATGGCTACACCTTC CASSLARWGQNYGYTF
few TRBJ1-1 TRBV4-3 NA TGCGCCAGCAGCCCTGGGGGGGCTATGAACACTGAAGCTTTCTTT CASSPGGAMNTEAFF
NA TRBJ1-1 TRBV18 TRBD1 TGTGCCAGCTCACAGAAACAGGGGTGGAACACTGAAGCTTTCTTT CASSQKQGWNTEAFF
NA TRBJ2-7 TRBV7-9 NA TGTGCCAGCAGCTTAGGTACAGGGCTCTCCTACGAGCAGTACTTC CASSLGTGLSYEQYF
NA TRBJ2-2 TRBV5-1 TRBD1 TGCGCCAGCAGCTTGTATCCCAGGGGACAGGGGAACACCGGGGAGCTGTTTTTT CASSLYPRGQGNTGELFF
NA TRBJ2-1 TRBV18 TRBD2 TGTGCCAGCTCACTTTTCCAGCGGGAGGGAATTAACAATGAGCAGTTCTTC CASSLFQREGINNEQFF
NA TRBJ2-2 TRBV9 TRBD1 TGTGCCAGCAGCGTAGCGGGACGGACAGGGGTTTCCGGGGAGCTGTTTTTT CASSVAGRTGVSGELFF
NA TRBJ2-7 TRBV5-5 TRBD1 TGTGCCAGCAGCTTGGTGCCGGGACAGGGGTCTTACGAGCAGTACTTC CASSLVPGQGSYEQYF
NA TRBJ2-1 TRBV5-1 TRBD2 TGCGCCAGCACCCTAGCGGAGCCCTACAATGAGCAGTTCTTC CASTLAEPYNEQFF
NA TRBJ1-3 TRBV6-5 NA TGTGCCAGCAGGAGCCAGGGGAGCTCTGGAAACACCATATATTTT CASRSQGSSGNTIYF
NA TRBJ2-5 TRBV10-3 NA TGTGCCATCAGTGAGGGGGGGTTTCAAGAGACCCAGTACTTC CAISEGGFQETQYF
NA TRBJ2-7 TRBV25-1 TRBD2 TGTGCCAGCAGTTCACCGACGGGACTAGCGGGAGTCTACGAGCAGTACTTC CASSSPTGLAGVYEQYF
NA TRBJ2-1 TRBV19 TRBD2 TGTGCCAGTAGTGTAGCGGGGTCCTACAATGAGCAGTTCTTC CASSVAGSYNEQFF
NA TRBJ2-2 TRBV7-9 NA TGTGCCAGCAGCTTTCGACAGTTAAACACCGGGGAGCTGTTTTTT CASSFRQLNTGELFF
NA TRBJ1-4 TRBV18 NA TGTGCCAGCTCACGAGACAGCTATGCAACTAATGAAAAACTGTTTTTT CASSRDSYATNEKLFF
NA TRBJ1-2 TRBV15 TRBD1 TGTGCCACCAGCAGGGGGACAGGGGGCAGGGACTATGGCTACACCTTC CATSRGTGGRDYGYTF
NA TRBJ1-1 TRBV5-1 TRBD1 TGCGCCAGCAGTTCGGGACAGTTAAACACTGAAGCTTTCTTT CASSSGQLNTEAFF
NA TRBJ1-2 TRBV6-5 NA TGTGCCAGCAGCCTCCAGATCAACTATGGCTACACCTTC CASSLQINYGYTF
once TRBJ2-2 TRBV2 TRBD2 TGTGCCAGCTTGGGCGGGAGTATCACCGGGGAGCTGTTTTTT CASLGGSITGELFF
NA TRBJ1-2 TRBV28 TRBD1 TGTGCCAGCACGGGACAGGGGGCGGGTGGCTACACCTTC CASTGQGAGGYTF
NA TRBJ2-5 TRBV29-1 TRBD1 TGCAGCGTCTCCGGGACAGGGGGCGCGGAGACCCAGTACTTC CSVSGTGGAETQYF
NA TRBJ1-5 TRBV18 NA TGTGCCAGCTCACCCGGGTCGGGTAGCAATCAGCCCCAGCATTTT CASSPGSGSNQPQHF
few TRBJ2-3 TRBV19 NA TGTGCCAGTAAGGTTAGCTTTAGCACAGATACGCAGTATTTT CASKVSFSTDTQYF
NA TRBJ2-5 TRBV15 TRBD2 TGTGCCACCAGCAGCCTTCTAGCGGGGGGGCGGGAGACCCAGTACTTC CATSSLLAGGRETQYF
NA TRBJ2-1 TRBV6-2/TRBV6-3 TRBD2 TGTGCCAGCAGTTACCGGCTAGCGGGGGAGCAGTTCTTC CASSYRLAGEQFF
NA TRBJ2-3 TRBV12-5 NA TGTGCTAGTGGTTTGTTAAGAGCCGGACAGTCGGCTAGCACAGATACGCAGTATTTT CASGLLRAGQSASTDTQYF
NA TRBJ1-6 TRBV2 NA TGTGCCAGCAGCGCAACCGGGACTTCCTCACCCCTCCACTTT CASSATGTSSPLHF
NA TRBJ2-1 TRBV5-1 NA TGCGCCAGCAGCGCGGACACAGACTCCTACAATGAGCAGTTCTTC CASSADTDSYNEQFF
NA TRBJ1-2 TRBV5-6 TRBD1 TGTGCCAGCAACCTTGGTAGGGACAGGGGGCTCTATGGCTACACCTTC CASNLGRDRGLYGYTF
once TRBJ2-3 TRBV5-1 TRBD2 TGCGCCACAAAGCGGGGGCCGAGCACAGATACGCAGTATTTT CATKRGPSTDTQYF
NA TRBJ1-2 TRBV6-5 NA TGTGCCAGCAGTTACTCGAGGCAGGGTTATGGCTACACCTTC CASSYSRQGYGYTF
few TRBJ2-4 TRBV28 TRBD2 TGTGCCAGCAGTTCAGGGACTAGCGGACTTCTTCTCGCCAAAAACATTCAGTACTTC CASSSGTSGLLLAKNIQYF
NA TRBJ2-1 TRBV29-1 NA TGCAGCGTTGACGACAGGAACAATGAGCAGTTCTTC CSVDDRNNEQFF
NA TRBJ2-3 TRBV19 NA TGTGCCAGTAGTACCGACAGGACAGTTAGCACAGATACGCAGTATTTT CASSTDRTVSTDTQYF
NA TRBJ2-5 TRBV18 NA TGTGCCAGCTCACCACCGAAGGTCGATTGGCGGGGAGAGACCCAGTACTTC CASSPPKVDWRGETQYF
NA TRBJ1-1 TRBV7-6 NA TGTGCCAGCAGCACCGGACCACAGGTTGCTGAAGCTTTCTTT CASSTGPQVAEAFF
NA TRBJ1-1 TRBV6-1 NA TGTGCCAGCAGTGAAACTTGGGCGTTGAACACTGAAGCTTTCTTT CASSETWALNTEAFF
NA TRBJ2-5 TRBV19 NA TGTGCCAGTACCTCGATGGCAGGGCGCCAAGAGACCCAGTACTTC CASTSMAGRQETQYF
NA TRBJ1-1 TRBV18 TRBD1 TGTGCCAGCTCCCAAGACAGGGCGTCTACTGAAGCTTTCTTT CASSQDRASTEAFF
NA TRBJ2-1 TRBV11-3 TRBD1 TGTGCCAGCAGCTTAGAAACAGGGGGCCTCGGGCAGTTCTTC CASSLETGGLGQFF
NA TRBJ2-7 TRBV5-1 TRBD2 TGCGCCAGCAGCGCCCAGACTAGCGGGGTGTACGAGCAGTACTTC CASSAQTSGVYEQYF
NA TRBJ2-7 TRBV10-3 TRBD1 TGTGCCATCAGCGCAACGGCGTGGACAGGGAAAGAAGGGTACGAGCAGTACTTC CAISATAWTGKEGYEQYF
NA TRBJ2-1 TRBV10-1 TRBD2 TGCGCCAGCAGTGCGGGGGGAGCCAACAATGAGCAGTTCTTC CASSAGGANNEQFF
NA TRBJ1-3 TRBV6-5 NA TGTGCCAGCAGTTACTCCTCGGGGTCTGTTGGAAACACCATATATTTT CASSYSSGSVGNTIYF